This record looks at one T cell receptor beta chain sequence and its context. Method: immunoSEQ multiplex PCR; TCRdb's copy keeps in-frame clones and lacks some. The sample has 15,000 to 20,000 clones, roughly nine tenths seen once. V dropped 5 bases and J dropped 7 bases, with 20 bases sitting between them. CDR1 and CDR2 (germline): SGHVS, FNYEAQ. The CDR3 length is 15 residues. The sample comes from a study of blood T cell repertoires in COVID-19. This TCR derives from a human donor in a cohort sampled during active COVID-19. The chain couples TRBV7-6 to TRBJ2-5; the D gene is possibly TRBD2 (7 bases). Sequenced: peripheral blood. This chain's CDR3 is CASSPRVQGGGTQYF. The CDR3, as DNA: TGTGCCAGCAGCCCACGGGTCCAAGGGGGGGGGACCCAGTACTTC.